Presented here are 13 T cell receptor beta chains from one specimen sequenced in a study of PD-1 blockade in classical Hodgkin lymphoma. Libraries were prepared by immunoSEQ multiplex PCR; TCRdb keeps only in-frame clonotypes and omits some of them. The sample holds about 13,000 clones, more than 80% seen once. The time point denotes: cycle 4 day 1 (C4D1), after six to seven weeks of nivolumab. Each of the patients experienced relapse following autologous stem cell transplantation, and their brentuximab vedotin exposure differed. Sequenced here: peripheral blood mononuclear cells (PBMCs), sampled before the fourth cycle of nivolumab. The receptors stem from a human donor with classical Hodgkin lymphoma.

The chain carries TRBV7-8 and TRBJ2-3, with unresolved D. Germline CDR1 and CDR2: SGHVS and FQNEAQ. This CDR3 region has 15 residues. The germline V and J ends were trimmed by 4 bases and 0 bases, with 11 bases remaining between them. The CDR3 nucleotides are TGTGCCAGCAGCTCCCGAAGGGTCAGCACAGATACGCAGTATTTT. Translating it yields CASSSRRVSTDTQYF.

The chain recombines TRBV19 with TRBJ1-5, with 9 bases aligning to TRBD1. The trim removed 4 bases at V and 11 bases at J, leaving 9 bases unmatched. This CDR3 has 14 amino acids. Per germline, CDR1 LNHDA and CDR2 SQIVND (reference sequence). The CDR3 DNA follows: TGTGCCAGTAGTACTGACAGGGGGGCGAGGGCCCAGCATTTT. Translating gives CASSTDRGARAQHF. The full variable domain, with the rest looked up from reference TRBV19 and TRBJ1-5, is DGGITQSPKYLFRKEGQNVTLSCEQNLNHDAMYWYRQDPGQGLRLIYYSQIVNDFQKGDIAEGYSVSREKKESFPLTVTSAQKNPTAFYLCASSTDRGARAQHFGDGTRLSIL.

The rearrangement links TRBV28 to TRBJ2-7, with D possibly matching TRBD1 (5 bases). V was cut by 3 bases and J by 0 bases, with 9 bases left in between. Per germline, CDR1 MDHEN and CDR2 SYDVKM. The CDR3 consists of 14 residues. The CDR3 DNA sequence: TGTGCCAGCAGTTTGGACATCAGCTCCTACGAGCAGTACTTC. This gives the protein CASSLDISSYEQYF.

The V gene is TRBV7-2, the J gene TRBJ2-7; TRBD1 might be the D (6 bases). V was cut by 3 bases and J by 2 bases, with 14 bases left in between. Germline lookup yields CDR1 SGHTA and CDR2 FQGNSA. The CDR3 is 15 amino acids. DNA of the CDR3: TGTGCCAGCAGCTTCTACGGACAGTTTGCCTACGAGCAGTACTTC. Its protein product is CASSFYGQFAYEQYF.

The chain couples TRBV18 to TRBJ2-5; maybe TRBD1 (6 bases). V shed 3 bases and J shed 5 bases, with 10 bases lying between them. The CDR3 runs 13 residues. From germline, CDR1 is KGHSH and CDR2 LQKENI. This chain's CDR3 is CASSPTGSETQYF. CDR3 sequence (DNA): TGTGCCAGCTCACCCACAGGGTCGGAGACCCAGTACTTC.

The CDR3 nucleotides read TGTGCCGTATCCCGGGACAGTGTATATCAGCCCCAGCATTTT. Translation gives CAVSRDSVYQPQHF. V gene TRBV19 combines with J gene TRBJ1-5, with 7 positions matching TRBD1. The germline CDR1 and CDR2 sequences are LNHDA and SQIVND (reference sequence). The CDR3 is 14 amino acids. The V segment lost 11 bases and the J segment 5 bases; nucleotides outside the gene matches: 12.

The chain uses TRBV28 and TRBJ2-5; 11 bases fit TRBD1. The CDR3 has 15 residues. The V segment lost 6 bases and the J segment 5 bases; nucleotides outside the gene matches: 8. Germline V gene sequence: CDR1 MDHEN, CDR2 SYDVKM. CDR3 residues: CASSDGQGARETQYF. The CDR3, as DNA: TGTGCCAGCAGCGACGGACAGGGGGCGCGGGAGACCCAGTACTTC.

The J gene is TRBJ1-3, the V gene TRBV28, with D perhaps matching TRBD1 (5 bases). V was clipped by 8 bases and J by 8 bases, with 16 bases between them. The CDR3 loop spans 13 amino acids. Germline V lookup: CDR1 MDHEN, CDR2 SYDVKM. The CDR3 DNA sequence: TGTGCCAGCCTACGGACAAATCTGCACACCATATATTTT. It is translated as CASLRTNLHTIYF.

The V and J genes are TRBV10-1 and TRBJ2-7, with 7 bases matching TRBD1. The CDR3 length is 14 residues. CDR1 is WNHNN, CDR2 SYGVQD, per germline (reference sequence). The trim removed 4 bases at V and 10 bases at J, leaving 13 bases unmatched. The CDR3 DNA is TGCGCCAGCAGTGTACCCCCAGGGGGAGTGGGCCAGTACTTC. Protein sequence: CASSVPPGGVGQYF.

The chain recombines TRBV2 with TRBJ2-1, with D tentatively TRBD2 (6 bases). Trimming left V 8 bases short and J 4 bases short, with 12 bases between. Germline V lookup: CDR1 SNHLY, CDR2 FYNNEI. The CDR3 consists of 13 residues. The CDR3 bases are TGTGCCAGCTGGGGGGACTTATACAATGAGCAGTTCTTC. Amino acids: CASWGDLYNEQFF.

The rearrangement uses TRBV28 and TRBJ2-1, with 13 bases that match TRBD2. V lost 5 bases to trimming and J lost 0 bases; unmatched junction nucleotides: 13. In germline, CDR1 is MDHEN, CDR2 SYDVKM. The CDR3 runs 20 residues. The CDR3 reads CASSHPPGLAGSLSYNEQFF. The CDR3 DNA reads as TGTGCCAGCAGTCACCCTCCGGGACTAGCGGGGTCCCTCTCCTACAATGAGCAGTTCTTC.

The rearrangement uses TRBV7-8 and TRBJ1-6; TRBD1 agrees at 8 bases. The CDR3 totals 16 residues. Germline CDR1 SGHVS, CDR2 FQNEAQ. Germline trimming cut 5 bases from V and 10 bases from J; bases unmatched to any gene: 13. The CDR3 DNA reads TGTGCCAGCAGCCCGCCCTTCAGGGGGCTCGACTCACCCCTCCACTTT. It is translated as CASSPPFRGLDSPLHF.

This sequence joins TRBV6-6 and TRBJ2-7; D possibly uses TRBD1 or TRBD2 (5 bases each). Germline V gene data show CDR1 as MNHNY and CDR2 as SVGAGI (reference sequence). The CDR3 sequence is 12 residues long. V shed 4 bases and J shed 7 bases, with 11 bases lying between them. In DNA form, the CDR3 reads TGTGCCAGCAGTTTCGGGGACGTAGAGCAGTACTTC. This translates into CASSFGDVEQYF.